This T cell receptor beta chain derives from a study of T-cell reconstitution after alpha-beta-depleted transplantation in children. A library of TCRbeta sequences, prepared with unique molecular identifiers, was generated. TCRdb re-called the PCR reads through MiXCR, storing one row per CDR3 protein. The sample lists about 370,000 distinct CDR3 sequences, over 20% seen once, with 3.5% to 4% in the top ten. V shed 2 bases and J 4 bases; nucleotides not matched to a gene: 7. The germline CDR1 and CDR2 sequences are DFQATT and SNEGSKA (reference sequence). The CDR3 loop spans 15 amino acids. This clonotype was picked up many times.

The chain uses TRBV20-1 and TRBJ1-1; 10 nucleotides align to TRBD1. The sample in question was PBMCs from the stem cell graft donor, obtained from the stem cell graft. The source is a human donor who donated a stem cell graft to a child with acute myeloid leukemia. CDR3 loop: CSARPSGDRGTEAFF. The CDR3, as DNA: TGCAGTGCTAGACCGTCAGGGGACAGGGGCACTGAAGCTTTCTTT.